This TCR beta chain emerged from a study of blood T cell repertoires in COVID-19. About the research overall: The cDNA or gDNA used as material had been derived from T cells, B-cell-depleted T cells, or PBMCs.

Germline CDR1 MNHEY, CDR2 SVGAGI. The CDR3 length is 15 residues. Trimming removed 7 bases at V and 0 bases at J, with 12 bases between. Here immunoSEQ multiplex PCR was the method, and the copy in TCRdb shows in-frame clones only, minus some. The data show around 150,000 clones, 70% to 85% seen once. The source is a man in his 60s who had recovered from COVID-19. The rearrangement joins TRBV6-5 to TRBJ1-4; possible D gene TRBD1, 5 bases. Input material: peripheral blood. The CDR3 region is CASKPRQTTNEKLFF. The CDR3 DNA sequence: TGTGCCAGCAAGCCCCGACAGACAACTAATGAAAAACTGTTTTTT.